Many counts were recorded for the clone carrying this T cell receptor beta chain. The DNA ends 3 residues before the CDR3 does, and the rest of the CDR3 is filled in from the germline J gene. The data derive from a study of T cell clonality in common variable immunodeficiency. TCRdb's table, derived via immunoSEQ multiplex PCR, lists solely in-frame clones and lacks some. The repertoire consists of 40,000 to 50,000 clones, none detected only once. The CDR3 runs to 15 residues. Per the germline V gene, CDR1 is MNHNS and CDR2 is SASEGT. V was trimmed by 4 bases and J by 0 bases, leaving 10 bases between them.

This TCR derives from a person aged 18 to 69 in good health. The chain joins TRBV6-1 to TRBJ1-5; D unclear. The sample consisted of peripheral blood mononuclear cells. The CDR3 sequence: CASSVNRNSNQPQHF. The DNA read from the CDR3 is TGTGCCAGCAGTGTTAACAGAAATAGCAATCAGCCC.